Listed here are 8 T cell receptor beta chains from one sample, sequenced in a study of blood T cell repertoires in COVID-19. Profiled with immunoSEQ multiplex PCR; TCRdb holds only in-frame clones, not every one. The table lists 100,000 to 150,000 clones, around nine tenths of them singletons. Material: peripheral blood. These receptor sequences come from a woman aged 45-60 years with acute or convalescent COVID-19.

The V call is TRBV6-5, the J call TRBJ1-5; D may be TRBD1 (6 bases). Deletions cut 6 bases from V and 6 bases from J, with 15 bases between. Germline-derived CDR1 and CDR2 are MNHEY and SVGAGI. The CDR3 runs to 14 residues. The CDR3 is CASRQGWGSQPQHF. The CDR3 DNA sequence: TGTGCCAGCAGGCAGGGGTGGGGCAGTCAGCCCCAGCATTTT.

The V call is TRBV4-3, the J call TRBJ1-5; D gene ambiguous. The CDR3 covers 14 residues. CDR1 is LGHNA and CDR2 is YSLEER in the germline V gene. V was shortened by 3 bases and J by 0 bases, with 6 bases between the two germline ends. The DNA of the CDR3 is TGCGCCAGCAGCCAGGGCTATAGCAATCAGCCCCAGCATTTT. Residues: CASSQGYSNQPQHF.

The J gene is TRBJ2-5, the V gene TRBV5-5; 7 nucleotides line up with TRBD2. With 3 bases clipped from V and 5 bases from J, the junction kept 1 base outside the gene matches. CDR3 length: 12 amino acids. CDR1 is SGHKS, CDR2 YYEKEE, per germline (reference sequence). The CDR3 region is CASSWEGETQYF. DNA of the CDR3: TGTGCCAGCAGCTGGGAGGGGGAGACCCAGTACTTC.

The rearrangement joins TRBV14 to TRBJ1-3; tentatively, D is TRBD1 (6 bases). CDR3 length equals 16 residues. V was clipped by 2 bases and J by 2 bases, with 13 bases between them. Germline CDR1 SGHDN, CDR2 FVKESK. The CDR3 nucleotides are TGTGCCAGCAGCCAACGTACAGGGTGGCCTGGAAACACCATATATTTT. Translated: CASSQRTGWPGNTIYF.

The chain is built from TRBV30 and TRBJ1-6, with 7 bases matching TRBD1. The CDR3 sequence is 14 residues long. V lost 5 bases, J lost 4 bases, and 5 bases stayed unmatched. Germline-derived CDR1 and CDR2 are GTSNPN and SVGIG (reference sequence). The CDR3 reads CAWEGQRYNSPLHF. CDR3 bases: TGTGCCTGGGAGGGACAGAGATATAATTCACCCCTCCACTTT.

The V call is TRBV6-2 or TRBV6-3, the J call TRBJ2-2; possibly TRBD2 for D (5 bases). The V end was cut by 5 bases, the J end by 3 bases, with 13 bases between. The CDR3 has 15 residues. The germline V gene encodes CDR1 MNHEY and CDR2 SVGEGT. The CDR3 DNA follows: TGTGCCAGCAGTGACGGAGAGGGCTACACCGGGGAGCTGTTTTTT. It specifies CASSDGEGYTGELFF.

This rearrangement joins TRBV7-2 to TRBJ1-6; D perhaps matches TRBD1 (5 bases). The CDR3 covers 13 residues. Trimming cost V 2 bases and J 11 bases, with 10 bases left between them. CDR1 SGHTA and CDR2 FQGNSA come from the germline V gene. CDR3 protein: CASSLTGDTPLHF. The CDR3 DNA sequence: TGTGCCAGCAGCTTAACGGGGGATACACCCCTCCACTTT.

The chain couples TRBV7-2 to TRBJ1-1, with TRBD1 matching over 10 bases. This CDR3 spans 15 amino acids. V gave up 4 bases and J gave up 11 bases; unmatched junction bases: 13. Germline-derived CDR1 and CDR2 are SGHTA and FQGNSA. The CDR3 DNA is TGTGCCAGCAGCTGGATAACGACAGGGGGCGCGTCGGCTTTCTTT. It yields the protein CASSWITTGGASAFF. The entire variable domain, with the rest obtained from reference TRBV7-2 and TRBJ1-1, is as follows: GAGVSQSPSNKVTEKGKDVELRCDPISGHTALYWYRQSLGQGLEFLIYFQGNSAPDKSGLPSDRFSAERTGGSVSTLTIQRTQQEDSAVYLCASSWITTGGASAFFGQGTRLTVV.